This is a list of T cell receptor beta chains from one sample in a study of CD8+ T cells in alopecia areata. Clones were read by immunoSEQ multiplex PCR, and TCRdb kept only the in-frame ones, dropping some. In the table there are 100,000 to 150,000 clones, over 55% of which are singletons. The sample here was CD4+ T cells sorted from blood, taken at week 4, from a patient treated with tofacitinib. These receptors came from a human donor with alopecia areata. The CDR3 runs from the conserved cysteine through the conserved F or W. A D gene is named only where the DNA matches it firmly. The listing skips clone size in some rows; elsewhere it reads once, few, many or a size class.

>TRBV30|NA|15|NA|TRBJ2-3
CARAPGGLRTDTQYF
TGTGCCCGTGCCCCGGGCGGACTACGCACAGATACGCAGTATTTT
>TRBV4-1|TRBD1|14|NA|TRBJ1-1
CASSLRGRGTEAFF
TGCGCCAGCAGCCTAAGGGGGCGGGGCACTGAAGCTTTCTTT
>TRBV7-2|NA|15|NA|TRBJ2-6
CASSSRGAGANVLTF
TGTGCCAGCAGCTCCAGGGGTGCTGGGGCCAACGTCCTGACTTTC
>TRBV7-6|NA|14|NA|TRBJ1-2
CASSLGGSGYGYTF
TGTGCCAGCAGCTTAGGGGGGTCTGGATATGGCTACACCTTC
>TRBV7-2|NA|14|NA|TRBJ2-7
CASSLVAGSYEQYF
TGTGCCAGCAGCTTAGTAGCAGGTTCCTACGAGCAGTACTTC
>TRBV29-1|TRBD1|15|NA|TRBJ2-2
CSVETGQGNTGELFF
TGCAGCGTTGAGACGGGACAGGGTAACACCGGGGAGCTGTTTTTT
>TRBV4-3|TRBD2|17|NA|TRBJ2-5
CASSQALLAGGQETQYF
TGCGCCAGCAGCCAAGCGCTCCTAGCGGGGGGCCAAGAGACCCAGTACTTC
>TRBV5-1|TRBD2|16|NA|TRBJ2-1
CASSKGLAGFYNEQFF
TGCGCCAGCAGCAAAGGACTAGCGGGATTCTACAATGAGCAGTTCTTC
>TRBV29-1|TRBD1|12|few|TRBJ1-2
CSVAGGDYGYTF
TGCAGCGTGGCAGGGGGCGACTATGGCTACACCTTC
>TRBV5-1|TRBD2|13|once|TRBJ2-1
CASSLGEGNEQFF
TGCGCCAGCAGCCTTGGGGAGGGCAATGAGCAGTTCTTC
>TRBV7-7|NA|15|NA|TRBJ2-3
CASSFTRASTDTQYF
TGTGCCAGCAGCTTTACCAGGGCGAGCACAGATACGCAGTATTTT
>TRBV5-1|NA|18|once|TRBJ2-6
CASSLSGHADSGANVLTF
TGCGCCAGCAGCTTGTCTGGCCACGCCGACTCTGGGGCCAACGTCCTGACTTTC
>TRBV30|TRBD2|14|once|TRBJ2-3
CAWLAGAGTDTQYF
TGTGCCTGGCTAGCGGGAGCGGGCACAGATACGCAGTATTTT
>TRBV19|TRBD1|18|NA|TRBJ2-6
CASSTQTGLFTGANVLTF
TGTGCCAGTAGTACCCAGACAGGGTTGTTTACTGGGGCCAACGTCCTGACTTTC
>TRBV30|NA|13|NA|TRBJ1-2
CAWSIRVNYGYTF
TGTGCCTGGAGCATCCGGGTAAACTATGGCTACACCTTC
>TRBV15|NA|15|NA|TRBJ1-2
CATSRDLGVDEGYTF
TGTGCCACCAGCAGAGATCTAGGGGTCGATGAGGGCTACACCTTC
>TRBV4-1|NA|17|NA|TRBJ1-6
CASSQPNSGYQNSPLHF
TGCGCCAGCAGCCAGCCGAATTCCGGATACCAAAATTCACCCCTCCACTTT
>TRBV10-3|NA|11|NA|TRBJ1-1
CAISEGREAFF
TGTGCCATCAGTGAGGGACGAGAAGCTTTCTTT
>TRBV5-6|NA|11|NA|TRBJ2-7
CASSLGYEQYF
TGTGCCAGCAGCCTCGGGTACGAGCAGTACTTC
>TRBV19|TRBD1|13|NA|TRBJ1-5
CATRGTENQPQHF
TGTGCCACCAGGGGGACAGAGAATCAGCCCCAGCATTTT
>TRBV7-2|TRBD2|18|NA|TRBJ2-3
CASSLGLAGNTGTDTQYF
TGTGCCAGCAGCTTGGGACTAGCGGGGAATACTGGCACAGATACGCAGTATTTT
>TRBV29-1|NA|10|few|TRBJ1-2
CSVWTDGYTF
TGCAGCGTTTGGACAGATGGCTACACCTTC
>TRBV30|TRBD1|14|NA|TRBJ1-1
CAWRGGRRNTEAFF
TGTGCCTGGAGAGGGGGCAGGAGGAACACTGAAGCTTTCTTT